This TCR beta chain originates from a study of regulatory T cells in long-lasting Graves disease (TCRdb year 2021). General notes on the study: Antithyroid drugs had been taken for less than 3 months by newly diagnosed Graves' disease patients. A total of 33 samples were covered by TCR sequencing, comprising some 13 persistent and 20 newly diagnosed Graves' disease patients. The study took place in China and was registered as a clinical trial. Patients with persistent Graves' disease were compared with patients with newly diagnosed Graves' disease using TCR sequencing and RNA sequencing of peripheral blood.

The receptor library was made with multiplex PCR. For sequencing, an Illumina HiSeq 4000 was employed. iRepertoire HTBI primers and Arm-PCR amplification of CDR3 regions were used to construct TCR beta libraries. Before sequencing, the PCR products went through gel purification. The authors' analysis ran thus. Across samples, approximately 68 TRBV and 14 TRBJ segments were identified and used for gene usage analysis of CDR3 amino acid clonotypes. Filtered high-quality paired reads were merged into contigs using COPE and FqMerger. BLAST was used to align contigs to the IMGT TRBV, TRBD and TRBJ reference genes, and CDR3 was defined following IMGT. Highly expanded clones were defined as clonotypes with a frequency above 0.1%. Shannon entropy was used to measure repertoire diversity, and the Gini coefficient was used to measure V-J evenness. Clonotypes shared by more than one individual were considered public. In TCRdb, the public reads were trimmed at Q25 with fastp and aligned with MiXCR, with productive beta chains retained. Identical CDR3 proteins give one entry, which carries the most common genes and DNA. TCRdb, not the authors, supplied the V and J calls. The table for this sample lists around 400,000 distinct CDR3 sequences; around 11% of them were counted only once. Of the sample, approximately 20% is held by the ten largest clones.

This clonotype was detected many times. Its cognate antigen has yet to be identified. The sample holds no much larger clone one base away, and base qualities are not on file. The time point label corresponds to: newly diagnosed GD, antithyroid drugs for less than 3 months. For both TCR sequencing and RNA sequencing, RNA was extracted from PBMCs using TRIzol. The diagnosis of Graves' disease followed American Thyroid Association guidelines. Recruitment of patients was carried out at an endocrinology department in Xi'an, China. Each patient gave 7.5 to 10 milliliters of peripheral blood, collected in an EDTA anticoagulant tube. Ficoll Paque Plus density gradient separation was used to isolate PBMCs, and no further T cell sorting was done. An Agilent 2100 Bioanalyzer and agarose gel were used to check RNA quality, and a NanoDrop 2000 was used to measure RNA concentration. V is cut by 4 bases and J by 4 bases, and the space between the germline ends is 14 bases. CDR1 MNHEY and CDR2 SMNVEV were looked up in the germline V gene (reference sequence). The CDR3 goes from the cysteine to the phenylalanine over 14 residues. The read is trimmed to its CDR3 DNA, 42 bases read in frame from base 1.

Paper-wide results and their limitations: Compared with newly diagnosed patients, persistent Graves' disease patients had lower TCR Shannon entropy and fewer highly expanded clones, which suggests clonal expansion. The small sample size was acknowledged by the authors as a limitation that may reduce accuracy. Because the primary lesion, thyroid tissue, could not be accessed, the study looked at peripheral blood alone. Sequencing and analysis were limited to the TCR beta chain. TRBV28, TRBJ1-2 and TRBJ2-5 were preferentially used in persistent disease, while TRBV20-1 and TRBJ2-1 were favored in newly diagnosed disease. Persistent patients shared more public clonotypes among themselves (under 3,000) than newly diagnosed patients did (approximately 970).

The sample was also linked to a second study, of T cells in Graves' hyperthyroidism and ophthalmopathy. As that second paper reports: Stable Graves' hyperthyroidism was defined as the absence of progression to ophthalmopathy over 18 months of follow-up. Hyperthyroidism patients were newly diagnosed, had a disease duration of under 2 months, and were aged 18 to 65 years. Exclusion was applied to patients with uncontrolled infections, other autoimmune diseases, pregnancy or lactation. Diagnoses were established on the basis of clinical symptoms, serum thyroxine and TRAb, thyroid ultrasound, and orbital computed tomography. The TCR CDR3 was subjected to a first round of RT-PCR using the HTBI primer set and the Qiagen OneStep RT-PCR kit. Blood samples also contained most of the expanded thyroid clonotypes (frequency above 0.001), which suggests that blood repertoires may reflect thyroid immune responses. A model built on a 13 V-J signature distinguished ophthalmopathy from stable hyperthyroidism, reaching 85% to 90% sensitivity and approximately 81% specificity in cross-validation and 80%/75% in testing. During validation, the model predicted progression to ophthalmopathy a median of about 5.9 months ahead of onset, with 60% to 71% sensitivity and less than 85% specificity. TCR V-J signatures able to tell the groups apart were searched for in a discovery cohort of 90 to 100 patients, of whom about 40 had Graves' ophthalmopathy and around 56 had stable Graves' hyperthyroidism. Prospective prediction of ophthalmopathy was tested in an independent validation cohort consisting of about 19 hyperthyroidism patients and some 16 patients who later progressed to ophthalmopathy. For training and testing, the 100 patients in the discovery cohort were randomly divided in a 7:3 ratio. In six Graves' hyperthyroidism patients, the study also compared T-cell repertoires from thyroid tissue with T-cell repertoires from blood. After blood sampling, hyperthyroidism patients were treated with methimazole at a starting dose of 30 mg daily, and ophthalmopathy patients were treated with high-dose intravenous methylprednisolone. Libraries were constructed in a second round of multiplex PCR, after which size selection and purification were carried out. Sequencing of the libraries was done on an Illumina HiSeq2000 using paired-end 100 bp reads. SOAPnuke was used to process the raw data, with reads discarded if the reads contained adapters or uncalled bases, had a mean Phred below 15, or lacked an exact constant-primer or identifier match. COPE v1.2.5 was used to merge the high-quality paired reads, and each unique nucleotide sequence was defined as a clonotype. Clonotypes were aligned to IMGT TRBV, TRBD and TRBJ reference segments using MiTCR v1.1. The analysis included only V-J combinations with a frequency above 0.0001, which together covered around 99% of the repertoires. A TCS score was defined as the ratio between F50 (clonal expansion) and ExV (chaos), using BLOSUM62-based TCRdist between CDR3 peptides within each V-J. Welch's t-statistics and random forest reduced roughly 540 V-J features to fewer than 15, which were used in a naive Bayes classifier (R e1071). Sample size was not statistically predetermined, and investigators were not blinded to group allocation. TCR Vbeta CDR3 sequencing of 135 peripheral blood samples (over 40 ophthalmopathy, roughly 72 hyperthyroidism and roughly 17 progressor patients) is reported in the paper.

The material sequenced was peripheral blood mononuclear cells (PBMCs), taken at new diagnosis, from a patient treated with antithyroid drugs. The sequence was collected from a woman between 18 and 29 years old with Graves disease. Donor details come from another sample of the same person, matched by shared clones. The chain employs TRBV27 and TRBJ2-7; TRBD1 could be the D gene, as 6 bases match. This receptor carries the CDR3 CASSWGTKRYEQYF. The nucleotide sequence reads TGTGCCAGCAGTTGGGGGACAAAACGATACGAGCAGTACTTC.